These 20 T cell receptor beta chains originate from one sample sequenced in a study of PD-1 blockade in classical Hodgkin lymphoma (dated by TCRdb to 2020 to 2021). The library was prepared using the immunoSEQ multiplex PCR assay. Here the immuneACCESS table is served through TCRdb, limited to in-frame sequences with V and J called. Missing clones are a known gap in these copies; in checked studies unresolved V genes cover under half, and the rest lacks a known reason. This sample gives tens of thousands of clones in total; around nine tenths of them show up just once. The ten largest account for about 8.1% of the sample. This specimen's time point label, interpreted: cycle 4 day 1 (C4D1), after more than five weeks of nivolumab. Every trial patient had relapsed following autologous stem cell transplantation, and prior brentuximab vedotin exposure was what differed among cohorts A, B and C. Sequencing used peripheral blood mononuclear cells (PBMCs), obtained before the fourth cycle of nivolumab. The receptor set was obtained from a human donor with classical Hodgkin lymphoma.

V is TRBV5-1 and J is TRBJ1-2, with 7 nucleotides matching TRBD1. Germline CDR1 and CDR2: SGHRS and YFSETQ. With 2 bases clipped from V and 7 bases from J, the junction kept 5 bases outside the gene matches. The CDR3 is 13 residues long. In nucleotides, the CDR3 is TGCGCCAGCAGCTTTGACAGGGCCGCTGGCTACACCTTC. It translates to CASSFDRAAGYTF.

The CDR3 sequence: CASSEVLEKLFF. The CDR3 DNA is TGTGCCAGCAGTGAGGTTCTGGAAAAACTGTTTTTT. V usage is TRBV6-1 and J usage is TRBJ1-4, with no clear D. Germline loops: CDR1 MNHNS, CDR2 SASEGT. The CDR3 totals 12 residues. Trimming cost V 3 bases and J 8 bases, with 7 bases left between them.

This rearrangement joins TRBV7-8 to TRBJ2-6, with 14 bases matching TRBD2. Trimming cost V 5 bases and J 15 bases; bases outside gene matches: 9. CDR1 and CDR2 from the germline V gene are SGHVS and FQNEAQ. This CDR3 contains 15 residues. CDR3 loop: CASSPWTSGGTPLTF. CDR3 coding DNA: TGTGCCAGCAGCCCCTGGACTAGCGGGGGGACGCCCCTGACTTTC. Based on the CDR3 plus reference TRBV7-8 and TRBJ2-6, the full variable domain is GAGVSQSPRYKVAKRGQDVALRCDPISGHVSLFWYQQALGQGPEFLTYFQNEAQLDKSGLPSDRFFAERPEGSVSTLKIQRTQQEDSAVYLCASSPWTSGGTPLTFGAGSRLTVL.

This clone was counted a single time. The rearrangement links TRBV19 to TRBJ2-7, with 9 bases lining up with TRBD1. Germline V lookup: CDR1 LNHDA, CDR2 SQIVND (reference sequence). Unmatched junction bases numbered 8, after V lost 6 bases and J lost 2 bases. The length of the CDR3 is 15 residues. This CDR3 reads CASSRSGTGTYEQYF. The CDR3 DNA is TGTGCCAGTAGCCGTTCCGGGACAGGGACCTACGAGCAGTACTTC.

This clone was seen a handful of times. This chain links TRBV2 with TRBJ2-1; D ambiguous. CDR3 length: 13 amino acids. The germline V gene encodes CDR1 SNHLY and CDR2 FYNNEI. V dropped 5 bases and J dropped 3 bases, with 8 bases sitting between them. The CDR3 bases are TGTGCCAGCAGTTCGGCCGTCTACAATGAGCAGTTCTTC. Amino acid sequence: CASSSAVYNEQFF.

V gene TRBV6-4 combines with J gene TRBJ2-3, with 12 bases lining up with TRBD2. This CDR3 is 14 amino acids long. Trimming at V came to 4 bases and at J to 4 bases, leaving 0 bases not matched to a gene. The germline CDR1 and CDR2 sequences are MRHNA and SNTAGT. This chain's CDR3 is CASSASGGADTQYF. DNA for the CDR3: TGTGCCAGCAGTGCTAGCGGGGGGGCAGATACGCAGTATTTT.

The rearrangement uses TRBV28 and TRBJ2-2; the match to TRBD1 covers 7 bases. Germline V CDR1 and CDR2: MDHEN, SYDVKM. This CDR3 contains 14 residues. After removal of 7 bases from V and 2 bases from J, the junction contained 4 bases not matched to a gene. The CDR3 loop is CASMPGGNTGELFF. The CDR3 DNA sequence: TGTGCCAGCATGCCAGGGGGAAACACCGGGGAGCTGTTTTTT.

The rearrangement uses TRBV19 and TRBJ1-1, with 9 bases lining up with TRBD1. V was pared by 1 base and J by 4 bases, with 4 bases of the junction left unmatched. The germline CDR1 and CDR2 sequences are LNHDA and SQIVND (reference sequence). The CDR3 consists of 15 residues. The CDR3: CASSIGPTGGTEAFF. As DNA, the CDR3 is TGTGCCAGTAGTATAGGGCCGACAGGGGGCACTGAAGCTTTCTTT.

In its sample, this clone was seen once. The rearrangement links TRBV6-6 to TRBJ2-2; unclear D gene. Germline V gene lookup returns CDR1 MNHNY and CDR2 SVGAGI (reference sequence). Trimming removed 9 bases at V and 1 base at J, with 12 bases between. This CDR3 spans 14 amino acids. This CDR3 reads CASSTRGNTGELFF. CDR3 coding DNA: TGTGCCAGTAGCACCCGAGGGAACACCGGGGAGCTGTTTTTT.

This clone was observed a few times. This chain joins TRBV2 and TRBJ1-1; a weak D match, TRBD1 (5 bases). Trimming pared 3 bases from V and 7 bases from J, leaving 6 bases between. CDR1 is SNHLY and CDR2 is FYNNEI in the germline V gene. This CDR3 has 11 amino acids. The CDR3, as DNA: TGTGCCAGCAGTGATAGGGGTGAAGCTTTCTTT. This gives the protein CASSDRGEAFF.

As DNA, the CDR3 is TGTGCCAGCAGTTTACCAGGGGTTGGCAATCAGCCCCAGCATTTT. Protein sequence: CASSLPGVGNQPQHF. The chain carries TRBV28 and TRBJ1-5, with a weak D call TRBD1 (6 bases). Germline V gives CDR1 MDHEN, CDR2 SYDVKM. The CDR3 covers 15 residues. V was trimmed by 2 bases and J by 2 bases, leaving 10 bases between them.

The CDR3 bases are TGTGCCAGCAGTGGACGAACTAGTATAGTTGAGCAGTTCTTC. This gives the protein CASSGRTSIVEQFF. The rearrangement links TRBV28 to TRBJ2-1, with D maybe TRBD2 (5 bases). The ends were cut back, 5 bases at V and 9 bases at J, with 17 bases in the middle. Per the germline V gene, CDR1 is MDHEN and CDR2 is SYDVKM. The length of the CDR3 is 14 residues.

The chain employs TRBV5-1 and TRBJ1-1; weak D call: TRBD1 (6 bases). The V end was cut by 1 base, the J end by 5 bases, with 24 bases between. CDR1 is SGHRS and CDR2 is YFSETQ in the germline V gene. The CDR3 has 18 residues. CDR3 sequence reads: CASSLTSPGGAPSTEAFF. The CDR3 DNA reads as TGCGCCAGCAGCTTGACATCCCCTGGGGGGGCCCCTAGTACTGAAGCTTTCTTT.

CDR3 DNA sequence: TGCGCCAGCAGCTTGTCCTCTCCGACAGTGTTTGAAGCTTTCTTT. It is translated as CASSLSSPTVFEAFF. The chain is built from TRBV5-1 and TRBJ1-1, with a weak D call TRBD1 (5 bases). The V and J ends lost 1 base and 7 bases respectively, with 17 bases between them. Germline CDR1 is SGHRS and CDR2 is YFSETQ. This CDR3 is built from 15 residues.

J is TRBJ2-7 and V is TRBV5-4; D is perhaps TRBD1 or TRBD2 (5 bases each). The CDR3 length is 14 residues. V was cut by 4 bases and J by 2 bases, with 13 bases left in between. Per germline, CDR1 SGHNT and CDR2 YYREEE (reference sequence). The chain's CDR3 is CASSQWGITYEQYF. The CDR3, as DNA: TGTGCCAGCAGCCAATGGGGGATAACCTACGAGCAGTACTTC.

This rearrangement joins TRBV29-1 to TRBJ2-7; D possibly matches TRBD1 or TRBD2 (5 bases each). The V gene lost 4 bases and the J gene lost 1 base, with 17 bases spanning the gap. Germline V gene lookup returns CDR1 SQVTM and CDR2 ANQGSEA. The CDR3 covers 15 residues. DNA for the CDR3: TGCAGCGTTGTAAGGGTCGGGACGGAATCCTACGAGCAGTACTTC. Translated: CSVVRVGTESYEQYF.

With respect to this clone: The same CDR3 is also encoded by other DNA sequences in this sample. The genes are TRBV30 and TRBJ1-6, with D perhaps TRBD1 (5 bases). CDR3 length: 15 amino acids. V was shortened by 2 bases and J by 8 bases, with 16 bases between the two germline ends. Germline V CDR1 and CDR2: GTSNPN, SVGIG (reference sequence). The CDR3 DNA is TGTGCCTGGAGTCGACCCGGGACTGAGGATTCACCCCTCCACTTT. Its translation: CAWSRPGTEDSPLHF.

In regard to this clone: Other DNA sequences in this specimen translate into the identical CDR3. V gene TRBV5-1 combines with J gene TRBJ1-4, with a weak D call TRBD1 (5 bases). The CDR3 runs 14 residues. Between the trimmed V and J ends, which lost 0 bases and 5 bases, there was a span of 8 bases. Germline values: CDR1 SGHRS, CDR2 YFSETQ. CDR3 loop: CASSLGQGNEKLFF. Written as DNA, the CDR3 is TGCGCCAGCAGCTTGGGGCAGGGAAATGAAAAACTGTTTTTT.

This rearrangement joins TRBV5-1 to TRBJ1-4, with D tentatively TRBD1 (5 bases). Trimming left V 2 bases short and J 5 bases short, with 10 bases between. This CDR3 contains 14 residues. Germline V CDR1 and CDR2: SGHRS, YFSETQ. The CDR3 spells CASSLGRANEKLFF. The CDR3 DNA follows: TGCGCCAGCAGCTTAGGCAGGGCAAATGAAAAACTGTTTTTT.

The rearrangement joins TRBV28 to TRBJ1-4; TRBD1 aligns across 9 bases. The V gene end was trimmed by 6 bases and the J gene end by 6 bases; junction bases not matched to a gene: 14. Germline V gene lookup returns CDR1 MDHEN and CDR2 SYDVKM. CDR3 length equals 17 residues. For the CDR3, the DNA is TGTGCCAGCAGCCCCGGGACAGGGTGGTTTAGGGATGAAAAACTGTTTTTT. Translating it yields CASSPGTGWFRDEKLFF.